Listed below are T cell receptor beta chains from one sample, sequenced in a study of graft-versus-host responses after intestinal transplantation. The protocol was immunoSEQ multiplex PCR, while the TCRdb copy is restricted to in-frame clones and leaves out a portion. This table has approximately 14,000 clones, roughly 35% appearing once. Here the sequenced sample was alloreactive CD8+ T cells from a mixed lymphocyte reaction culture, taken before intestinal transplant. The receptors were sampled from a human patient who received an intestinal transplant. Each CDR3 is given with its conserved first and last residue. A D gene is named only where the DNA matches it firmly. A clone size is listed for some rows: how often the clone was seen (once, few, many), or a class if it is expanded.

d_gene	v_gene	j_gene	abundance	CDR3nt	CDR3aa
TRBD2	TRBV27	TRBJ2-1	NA	TGTGCCAGCAGTCTTTTACTAGCGGGCCCCTACAATGAGCAGTTCTTC	CASSLLLAGPYNEQFF
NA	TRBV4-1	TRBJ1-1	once	TGCGCCAGCAGCCAAGATTGGGGGGGCGAGACTGAAGCTTTCTTT	CASSQDWGGETEAFF
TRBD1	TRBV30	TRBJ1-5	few	TGTGCCTGGACCCCTGACGGACAGGGTCCAAGTCAGCCCCAGCATTTT	CAWTPDGQGPSQPQHF
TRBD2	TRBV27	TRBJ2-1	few	TGTGCCAGCAGTTTAGGGACTAGCGGGGGATACAATGAGCAGTTCTTC	CASSLGTSGGYNEQFF
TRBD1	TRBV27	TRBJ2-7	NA	TGTGCCAGCAGTTTAGGGCAGGGGGTCTACGAGCAGTACTTC	CASSLGQGVYEQYF
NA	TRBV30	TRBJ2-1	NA	TGTGCCTGGACTCGCACGGGTGGGTCCTACAATGAGCAGTTCTTC	CAWTRTGGSYNEQFF
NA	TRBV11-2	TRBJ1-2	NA	TGTGCCGGCAGCTTAGGGCAGGCGAATGGCTACACCTTC	CAGSLGQANGYTF
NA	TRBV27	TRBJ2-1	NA	TGTGCCAGCAGTTTAAGTCCTAGTTACGGAGACGATGAGCAGTTCTTC	CASSLSPSYGDDEQFF
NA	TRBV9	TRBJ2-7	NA	TGTGCCAGCAGCGAGGGGGGGGAGGACGAGCAGTACTTC	CASSEGGEDEQYF
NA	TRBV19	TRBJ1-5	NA	TGCGCCAGTAGTATAGATAACCCGGGGCCCCAGCATTTT	CASSIDNPGPQHF
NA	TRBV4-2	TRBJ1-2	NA	TGTGCCAGCAGCCAAGATATCTTCTCACCGGGCTATGGCTACACCTTC	CASSQDIFSPGYGYTF
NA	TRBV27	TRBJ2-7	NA	TGTGCCAGCGGCCCCCCGACAGCGTTGGACTCCTACGAGCAGTACTTC	CASGPPTALDSYEQYF
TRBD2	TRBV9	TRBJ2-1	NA	TGTGCCAGCAGCGTAGGCGGGGGTGATTCAAGTGAGCAGTTCTTC	CASSVGGGDSSEQFF
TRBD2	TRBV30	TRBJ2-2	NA	TGTGCCTGGAGTGTGTTAGCGGGGGGACTGAACACCGGGGAGCTGTTTTTT	CAWSVLAGGLNTGELFF
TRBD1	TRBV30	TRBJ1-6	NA	TGTGCCTGGACCATCGACAGGGTCCCTTCCCTAAAGTATTCACCCCTCCACTTT	CAWTIDRVPSLKYSPLHF
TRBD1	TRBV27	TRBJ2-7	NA	TGTGCCAGCAACTTGGGACAGGGAGGCGAGCAGTACTTC	CASNLGQGGEQYF
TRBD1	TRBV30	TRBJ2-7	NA	TGTGCCTGGAGTGGGGACAGGTACGAGCAGTACTTC	CAWSGDRYEQYF
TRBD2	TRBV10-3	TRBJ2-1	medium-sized	TGTGCCATCAGTGACCCGGGACTAGCCTACAATGAGCAGTTCTTC	CAISDPGLAYNEQFF
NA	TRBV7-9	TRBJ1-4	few	TGTGCCACCGGGGGACTTAATGAAAAACTGTTTTTT	CATGGLNEKLFF
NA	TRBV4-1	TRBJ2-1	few	TGCGCCAGCAGCCATCCCTCGACGGGAGACAATGAGCAGTTCTTC	CASSHPSTGDNEQFF
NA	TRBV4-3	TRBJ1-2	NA	TGCGCCAGCAGCCAAGGTACCGCGGATAACTATGGCTACACCTTC	CASSQGTADNYGYTF
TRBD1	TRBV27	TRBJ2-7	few	TGTGCCAGCAGCGGGACAGGGGGTTCCTACGAGCAGTACTTC	CASSGTGGSYEQYF
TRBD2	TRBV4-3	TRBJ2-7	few	TGCGCCAGCAGCCCCGGGAGGGGGGGCTCCTACGAGCAGTACTTC	CASSPGRGGSYEQYF
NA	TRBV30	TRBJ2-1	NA	TGTGCCTGGAGTCGCGGGGCAGGTAACAATGAGCAGTTCTTC	CAWSRGAGNNEQFF
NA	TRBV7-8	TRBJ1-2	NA	TGTGCCAGCAGCTTTCGCCGTGGGCCAAACTATGGCTACACCTTC	CASSFRRGPNYGYTF
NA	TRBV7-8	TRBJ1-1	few	TGTGCCAGCAGCTTAGGCGTCTCTCGGGGAACGAACACTGAAGCTTTCTTT	CASSLGVSRGTNTEAFF
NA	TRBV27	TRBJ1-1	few	TGTGCCAGCAGTTTAGGCGGGGTCACTGAAGCTTTCTTT	CASSLGGVTEAFF
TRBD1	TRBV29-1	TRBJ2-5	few	TGCAGCGTTGAATATACGGCGGGGACAGGCAGGGAGCTGGAGACCCAGTACTTC	CSVEYTAGTGRELETQYF
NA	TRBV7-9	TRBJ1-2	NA	TGTGCCAGCAGCTTAGCGCCAGGGGCGGGCTATGGCTACACCTTC	CASSLAPGAGYGYTF
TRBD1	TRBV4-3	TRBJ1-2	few	TGCGCCAGCAGCCAAGTTCCATCAGGGGGCTATGGCTACACCTTC	CASSQVPSGGYGYTF
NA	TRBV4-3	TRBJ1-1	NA	TGCGCCAGCAGCCAAGGGAGCTCGAACACTGAAGCTTTCTTT	CASSQGSSNTEAFF
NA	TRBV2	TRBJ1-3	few	TGTGCCAGCAGTCTCGTCCCGTTAAACACCATATATTTT	CASSLVPLNTIYF
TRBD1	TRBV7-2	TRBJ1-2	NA	TGTGCCAGCAGCTTAGAACCCGGGACAGGGTTTGGCTACACCTTC	CASSLEPGTGFGYTF
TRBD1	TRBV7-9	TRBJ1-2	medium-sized	TGTGCCAGCAGCCTTTCAACTTCCGGGACAGGGGATGGCTACACCTTC	CASSLSTSGTGDGYTF
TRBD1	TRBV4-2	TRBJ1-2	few	TGTGCCAGCAGCCAAACAACGACAGGGAACTATGGCTACACCTTC	CASSQTTTGNYGYTF
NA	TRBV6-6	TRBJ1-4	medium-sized	TGTGCCAGCAGTCAGGGGAATGAAAAACTGTTTTTT	CASSQGNEKLFF
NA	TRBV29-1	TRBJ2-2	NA	TGCAGCGTTGAAGCGGAGTCCGGGGAGCTGTTTTTT	CSVEAESGELFF
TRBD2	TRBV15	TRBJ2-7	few	TGTGCCACCAGCAGTATGGCTAGCGGGCGGGTGGTCTACGAGCAGTACTTC	CATSSMASGRVVYEQYF
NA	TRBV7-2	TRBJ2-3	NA	TGTGCCAGCAGCTCCGTTAGTTTCCCTGATACGCAGTATTTT	CASSSVSFPDTQYF
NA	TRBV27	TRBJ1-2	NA	TGTGCCAGCAGTCTTTCGACAGGCAACTATGGCTACACCTTC	CASSLSTGNYGYTF
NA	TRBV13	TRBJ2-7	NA	TGTGCCAGCAGCTTAGTCAGATACGAGCAGTACTTC	CASSLVRYEQYF
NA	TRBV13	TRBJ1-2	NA	TGTGCCAGCAGCCCCGGCAGGGGTAGTGGTGGCTACACCTTC	CASSPGRGSGGYTF
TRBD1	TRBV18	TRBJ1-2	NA	TGTGCCAGCTCACCTAGCCGGGACAGTCGAAGCGATGGCTACACCTTC	CASSPSRDSRSDGYTF
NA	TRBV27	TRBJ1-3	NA	TGTGCCAGCAGTTCCTTACAGGGTTATGGAAACACCATATATTTT	CASSSLQGYGNTIYF